The entry below gives a single T cell receptor beta chain sequence along with its context. The specificity of this receptor is unknown. The input lacks base qualities; no much larger clone sits a single base away. This sample is part of a study of blood T cell repertoires in COVID-19 (dated by TCRdb to about 2020). Regarding the research as a whole: Collaborator samples came from the United States, Italy and Spain and covered acute and convalescent phases of COVID-19. HLA class I and class II types, where available, came from metadata supplied by the sample provider rather than from assay-based typing. The samples were drawn from the first 160 participants of the ongoing ImmuneRACE study and from 1,254 subjects provided by 6 global collaborators. Nearly every sample came with metadata listing a de-identified subject ID, COVID-19 status, age in years and sex. The repertoires were released in a freely available public database intended as a resource for research on the immune response to SARS-CoV-2. The prospective study material was composed of cDNA or gDNA derived from T cells, B-cell-depleted T cells, or PBMCs. The dataset comprised deeply sampled blood TCRbeta repertoires from subjects exposed to, actively infected with, or recovered from COVID-19.

Points the paper makes about the study in general: Clinical and demographic metadata were provided uncurated, with the amount varying by source and participant.

Its CDR3 holds 13 amino acids, cysteine through phenylalanine. The DNA shown is the 39-base CDR3, in frame from base 1. The V end loses 5 bases and the J end loses 1 base, and a stretch of 9 bases separates them. CDR1 and CDR2, looked up from the germline V gene, are SGHTA and FQGNSA. TCRbeta CDR3 regions were amplified from genomic DNA using the immunoSEQ Assay, a bias-controlled multiplex PCR. The study's own analysis went as follows. The number of nucleated cells in each sample was estimated from the amplification of reference gene primers within the assay. Sequence reads were collapsed and filtered to measure the absolute abundance of every unique TCRbeta CDR3 rearrangement. Productive Simpson clonality was computed per sample as the square root of Simpson's diversity index over productive rearrangements. Here the immuneACCESS table is served through TCRdb, limited to in-frame sequences with V and J called. Missing clones are a known gap in these copies; in checked studies unresolved V genes cover under half, and the rest lacks a known reason. The V and J calls and clone size are taken from that table; D and trimming were inferred from the DNA. For this sample the table gives around 60,000 clones, of which 88% were detected only once. The ten largest account for 3.5% of the sample.

Whole blood was collected in K2EDTA tubes by collaborating institutions according to the institutions' own protocols. For TCRbeta analysis, collaborator samples were shipped as frozen whole blood, as isolated PBMCs, or as DNA extracted from either sample type. This chain is built from TRBV7-2 and TRBJ2-7; the D gene lacks a confident call. The receptor was derived from a man in his fifties or sixties with active COVID-19. Source material: peripheral blood. The DNA sequence is TGTGCCAGCAGCCCCGACGGGTCCTACGAGCAGTACTTC. Protein translation: CASSPDGSYEQYF.